This record covers a single TCR beta chain. Its antigen is not identified. This sample is part of a study of T cell responses to AZD1222 COVID-19 vaccine. V shed 3 bases, J shed 6 bases, and the junction held 4 bases outside the gene matches. Germline V lookup: CDR1 SGDLS, CDR2 YYNGEE. This CDR3 comprises 15 residues. The protocol was immunoSEQ multiplex PCR, while the TCRdb copy is restricted to in-frame clones and leaves out a portion. The data contain 80,000 to 100,000 clones, around 89% of them singletons. Study-level points and caveats: Recipients of two AZD1222 doses showed rising Spike-specific TCR breadth and depth.

This TCR came from an adult who received the AZD1222 COVID-19 vaccine. Specimen: peripheral blood, collected 28 days after the second AZD1222 dose. This chain connects TRBV9 to TRBJ1-5, with 12 positions matching TRBD1. CDR3 nucleotides: TGTGCCAGCAGCGCCGGGACAGGGGGCTTTCAGCCCCAGCATTTT. Protein product: CASSAGTGGFQPQHF.